This section outlines one T cell receptor beta chain sequence together with its context. Those who donated, Caucasian adults without exception, all lived in Nashville, Tennessee. CD45RO+ cells plus CCR7-negative CD45RA+ TemRA cells formed CD8 memory. The germline V gene encodes CDR1 MNHEY and CDR2 SVGAGI. Trimming removed 4 bases from V and 3 bases from J; junction bases left unmatched: 4. This CDR3 is built from 14 residues. The source of the sample is a study of shared clonotypes between healthy human individuals. On the study more broadly: Three plates were used per donor for CD4 naive, three for CD4 memory, two for CD8 naive and one for CD8 memory.

The assay was immunoSEQ multiplex PCR, and TCRdb's table has in-frame clones only and misses some. The sample contains about 690,000 clones, about nine tenths of which appear only once. The receptor's source is a man younger than 35 in good health. Some clones in this sample may be carry-over from other donors' samples. The chain joins TRBV6-5 to TRBJ1-2; TRBD1 aligns across 8 bases. Sequencing was done on a sample of memory CD8+ T cells from PBMCs. Subset in this sample: CD45RO+ cells pooled with CCR7-negative TemRA cells. The CDR3 protein is CASSLDRDHYGYTF. CDR3 DNA: TGTGCCAGCAGTTTGGACAGGGATCACTATGGCTACACCTTC.